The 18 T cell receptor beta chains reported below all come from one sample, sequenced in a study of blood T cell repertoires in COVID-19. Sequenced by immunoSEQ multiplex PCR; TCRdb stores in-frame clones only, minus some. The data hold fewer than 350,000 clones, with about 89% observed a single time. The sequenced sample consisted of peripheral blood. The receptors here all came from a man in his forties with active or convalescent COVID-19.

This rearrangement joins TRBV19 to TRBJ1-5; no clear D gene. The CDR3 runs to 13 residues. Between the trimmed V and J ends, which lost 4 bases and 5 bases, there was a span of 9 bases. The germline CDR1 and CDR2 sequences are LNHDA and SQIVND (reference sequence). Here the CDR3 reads CASSTQEYQPQHF. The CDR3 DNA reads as TGTGCCAGTAGTACCCAGGAATATCAGCCCCAGCATTTT.

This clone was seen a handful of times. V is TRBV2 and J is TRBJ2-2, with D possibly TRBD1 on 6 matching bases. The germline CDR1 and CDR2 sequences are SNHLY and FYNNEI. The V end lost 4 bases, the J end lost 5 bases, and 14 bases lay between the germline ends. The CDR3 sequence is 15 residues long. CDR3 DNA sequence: TGTGCCAGCAGTGCGCAGGGGCAGGGAACCGGGGAGCTGTTTTTT. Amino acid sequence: CASSAQGQGTGELFF.

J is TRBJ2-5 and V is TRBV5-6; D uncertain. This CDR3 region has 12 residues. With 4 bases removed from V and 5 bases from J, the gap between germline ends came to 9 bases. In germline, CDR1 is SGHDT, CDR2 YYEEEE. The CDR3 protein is CASSPGPETQYF. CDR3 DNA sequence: TGTGCCAGCAGCCCTGGCCCTGAGACCCAGTACTTC.

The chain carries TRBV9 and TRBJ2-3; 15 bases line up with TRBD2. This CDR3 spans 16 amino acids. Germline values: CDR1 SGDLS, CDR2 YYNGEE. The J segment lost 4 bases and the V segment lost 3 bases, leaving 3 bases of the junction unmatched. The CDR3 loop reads CASSGTSGRAADTQYF. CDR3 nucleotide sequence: TGTGCCAGCAGCGGGACTAGCGGGAGGGCCGCAGATACGCAGTATTTT. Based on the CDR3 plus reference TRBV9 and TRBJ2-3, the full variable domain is DSGVTQTPKHLITATGQRVTLRCSPRSGDLSVYWYQQSLDQGLQFLIQYYNGEERAKGNILERFSAQQFPDLHSELNLSSLELGDSALYFCASSGTSGRAADTQYFGPGTRLTVL.

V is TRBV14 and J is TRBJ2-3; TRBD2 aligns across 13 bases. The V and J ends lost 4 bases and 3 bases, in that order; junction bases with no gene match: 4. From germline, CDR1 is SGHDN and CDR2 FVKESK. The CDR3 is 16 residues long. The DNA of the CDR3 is TGTGCCAGCAGCCCGGGACTAGCGGGAAGAACAGATACGCAGTATTTT. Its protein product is CASSPGLAGRTDTQYF.

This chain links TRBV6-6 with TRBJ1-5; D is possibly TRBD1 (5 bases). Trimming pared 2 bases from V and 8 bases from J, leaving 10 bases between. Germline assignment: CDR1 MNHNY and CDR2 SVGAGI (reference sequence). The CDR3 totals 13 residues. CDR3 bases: TGTGCCAGCAGTTACGGACAAATTAAGCCCCAGCATTTT. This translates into CASSYGQIKPQHF.

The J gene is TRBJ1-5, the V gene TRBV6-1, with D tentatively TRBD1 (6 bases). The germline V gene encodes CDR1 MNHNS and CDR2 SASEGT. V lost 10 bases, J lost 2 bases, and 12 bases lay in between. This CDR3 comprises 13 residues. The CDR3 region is CATGGPGNQPQHF. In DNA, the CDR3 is TGTGCCACGGGGGGCCCGGGCAATCAGCCCCAGCATTTT.

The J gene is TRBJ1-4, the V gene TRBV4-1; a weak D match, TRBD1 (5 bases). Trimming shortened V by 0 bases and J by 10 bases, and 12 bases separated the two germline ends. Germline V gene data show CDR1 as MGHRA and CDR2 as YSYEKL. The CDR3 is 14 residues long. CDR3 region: CASSQEGGAGKLFF. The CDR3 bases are TGCGCCAGCAGCCAAGAGGGAGGGGCTGGAAAACTGTTTTTT.

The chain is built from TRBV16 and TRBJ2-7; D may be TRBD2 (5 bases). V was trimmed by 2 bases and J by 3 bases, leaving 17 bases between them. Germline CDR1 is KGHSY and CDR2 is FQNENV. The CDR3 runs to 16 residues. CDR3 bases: TGTGCCAGCAGCCAAACAATAGAGGGCAGTGTCTACGAGCAGTACTTC. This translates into CASSQTIEGSVYEQYF.

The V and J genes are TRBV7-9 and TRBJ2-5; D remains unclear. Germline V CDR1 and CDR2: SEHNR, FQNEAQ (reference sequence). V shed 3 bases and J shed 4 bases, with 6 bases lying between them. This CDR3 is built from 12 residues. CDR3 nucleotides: TGTGCCAGCAGCTTCGTGTCAGAGACCCAGTACTTC. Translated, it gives CASSFVSETQYF.

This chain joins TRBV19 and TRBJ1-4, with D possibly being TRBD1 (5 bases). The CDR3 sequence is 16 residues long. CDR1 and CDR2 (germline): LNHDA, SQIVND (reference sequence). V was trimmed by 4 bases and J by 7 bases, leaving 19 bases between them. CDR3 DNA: TGTGCCAGTAGTACAGCCGACAGCAGACCTAGTGAAAAACTGTTTTTT. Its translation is CASSTADSRPSEKLFF.

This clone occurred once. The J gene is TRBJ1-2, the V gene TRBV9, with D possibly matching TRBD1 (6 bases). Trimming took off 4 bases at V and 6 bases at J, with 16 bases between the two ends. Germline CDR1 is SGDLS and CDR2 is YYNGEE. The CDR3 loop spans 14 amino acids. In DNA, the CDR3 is TGTGCCAGCAGCTCTACCCCAGGGGATAATGGCTACACCTTC. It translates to CASSSTPGDNGYTF.

The DNA for the CDR3 is TGTGCCTGGGGACTTAAAAATAGCAATCAGCCCCAGCATTTT. The encoded protein is CAWGLKNSNQPQHF. The chain recombines TRBV30 with TRBJ1-5; D unclear. Germline assignment: CDR1 GTSNPN and CDR2 SVGIG (reference sequence). This CDR3 is 14 amino acids long. The germline V and J ends were trimmed by 5 bases and 0 bases, with 11 bases remaining between them. Full variable domain (missing parts from reference TRBV30 and TRBJ1-5): SQTIHQWPATLVQPVGSPLSLECTVEGTSNPNLYWYRQAAGRGLQLLFYSVGIGQISSEVPQNLSASRPQDRQFILSSKKLLLSDSGFYLCAWGLKNSNQPQHFGDGTRLSIL.

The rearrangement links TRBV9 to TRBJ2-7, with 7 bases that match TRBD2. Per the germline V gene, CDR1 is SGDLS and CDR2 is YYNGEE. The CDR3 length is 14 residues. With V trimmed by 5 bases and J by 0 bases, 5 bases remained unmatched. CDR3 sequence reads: CASSLSGGSYEQYF. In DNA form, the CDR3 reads TGTGCCAGCAGTCTATCGGGAGGCTCCTACGAGCAGTACTTC.

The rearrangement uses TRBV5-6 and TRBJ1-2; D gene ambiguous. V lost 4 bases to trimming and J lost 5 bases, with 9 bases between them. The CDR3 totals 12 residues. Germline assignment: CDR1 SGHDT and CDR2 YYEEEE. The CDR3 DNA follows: TGTGCCAGCAGCCAGACACTTTATGGCTACACCTTC. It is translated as CASSQTLYGYTF.

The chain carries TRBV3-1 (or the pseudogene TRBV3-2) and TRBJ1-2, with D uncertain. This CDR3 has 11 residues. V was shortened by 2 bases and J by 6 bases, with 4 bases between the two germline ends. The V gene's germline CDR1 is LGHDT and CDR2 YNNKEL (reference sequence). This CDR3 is CASSQRHGYTF. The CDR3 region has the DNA TGTGCCAGCAGCCAACGTCATGGCTACACCTTC.

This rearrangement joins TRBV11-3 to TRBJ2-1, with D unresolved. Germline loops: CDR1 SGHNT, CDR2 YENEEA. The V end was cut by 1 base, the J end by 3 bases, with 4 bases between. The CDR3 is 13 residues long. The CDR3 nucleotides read TGTGCCAGCAGCTTAGGCAGCTACAATGAGCAGTTCTTC. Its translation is CASSLGSYNEQFF.

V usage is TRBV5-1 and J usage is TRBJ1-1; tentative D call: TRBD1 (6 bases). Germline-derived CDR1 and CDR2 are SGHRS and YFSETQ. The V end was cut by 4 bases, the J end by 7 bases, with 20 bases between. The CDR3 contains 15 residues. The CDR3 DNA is TGCGCCAGCAGCGGTGGAAGACAGGAGACCAGTGAAGCTTTCTTT. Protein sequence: CASSGGRQETSEAFF.